The TCR beta chain described here comes from a study of blood T cells in healthy people across ages. A few counts support this clonotype. The authors ran a second PCR of roughly 6 to 11 cycles using a sample-barcoded 5' primer and a J-beta primer mix. TCRdb re-derived calls from the 5' RACE reads in MiXCR, one entry per CDR3 protein. The sample records about 1.6 million distinct CDR3 sequences, 30% to 40% being singletons. The V end lost 3 bases, the J end lost 4 bases, and 17 bases lay between the germline ends. Germline V gene lookup returns CDR1 MNHEY and CDR2 SMNVEV (reference sequence). This CDR3 is built from 16 residues.

The J gene is TRBJ2-3, the V gene TRBV27; no clear D. Sequencing was performed on blood. The receptor was derived from a woman in her twenties or thirties in good health. The CDR3 sequence: CASSLSLAPQPDTQYF. CDR3 DNA sequence: TGTGCCAGCAGTTTGTCTTTGGCCCCCCAGCCAGATACGCAGTATTTT.